The source of this TCR beta chain is a study of blood T cell repertoires in COVID-19. Looking at the study overall: Italy, Spain and the United States were the sources of the convalescent and acute COVID-19 samples. The cDNA or gDNA used as material had been derived from T cells, B-cell-depleted T cells, or PBMCs.

In the original workflow: Nucleated cell number was recorded as an estimate derived from reference gene primer amplification. Here immunoSEQ multiplex PCR was the method, and the copy in TCRdb shows in-frame clones only, minus some. V and J calls and clone size are copied from that table; D and trimming were computed from the DNA. The sample lists roughly 240,000 clones; roughly 80% were seen once. The V end was cut by 0 bases, the J end by 1 base, with 8 bases between. CDR3 size: 14 residues. The germline V gene encodes CDR1 SGDLS and CDR2 YYNGEE. The receptor comes from a woman aged 70-85 years with acute or convalescent COVID-19. The chain is built from TRBV9 and TRBJ2-7; D call uncertain. The sequenced material came from peripheral blood. CDR3 protein: CASSVGGKSYEQYF. DNA for the CDR3: TGTGCCAGCAGCGTAGGAGGAAAATCCTACGAGCAGTACTTC.